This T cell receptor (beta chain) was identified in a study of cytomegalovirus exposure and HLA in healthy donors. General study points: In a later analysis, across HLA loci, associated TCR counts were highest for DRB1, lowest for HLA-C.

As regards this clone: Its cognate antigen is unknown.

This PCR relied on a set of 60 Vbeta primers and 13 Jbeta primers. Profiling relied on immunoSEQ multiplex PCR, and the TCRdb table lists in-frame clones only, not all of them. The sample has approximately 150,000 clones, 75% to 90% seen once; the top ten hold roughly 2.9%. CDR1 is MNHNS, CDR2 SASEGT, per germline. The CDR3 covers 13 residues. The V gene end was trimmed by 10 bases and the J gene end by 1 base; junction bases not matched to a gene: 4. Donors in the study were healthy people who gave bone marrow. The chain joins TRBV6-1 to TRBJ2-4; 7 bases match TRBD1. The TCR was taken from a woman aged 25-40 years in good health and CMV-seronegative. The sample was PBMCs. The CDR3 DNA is TGTGCCACCTCGGACAGGGCCAAAAACATTCAGTACTTC. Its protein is CATSDRAKNIQYF.